The present TCR beta chain was sequenced within a study of blood T cell repertoires in COVID-19. Looking at the study overall: Spain, Italy and the United States supplied samples that represented acute and convalescent COVID-19. T cells, B-cell-depleted T cells, or PBMCs supplied cDNA or gDNA.

Original processing notes: Cell counts per sample came from amplifying reference gene primers. TCRdb's copy holds only in-frame clones and misses some; the assay was immunoSEQ multiplex PCR. D and trimming were read from the DNA, whereas the V and J calls and clone size are those reported in that table. Of 210,000 or so clones in the sample, 88% are singletons; the top ten hold 2.7%. From germline, CDR1 is SGHTA and CDR2 FQGTGA. The CDR3 runs 14 residues. V was clipped by 6 bases and J by 0 bases, with 8 bases between them. The sample consisted of peripheral blood. This sequence joins TRBV7-3 and TRBJ2-2; D call uncertain. This clonotype originated in a woman in her sixties with acute or convalescent COVID-19. In DNA, the CDR3 is TGTGCCAGCAGTTACTCCACGAACACCGGGGAGCTGTTTTTT. Protein: CASSYSTNTGELFF.